The rows below give T cell receptor beta chains drawn from one sample of a study of regulatory T cells in long-lasting Graves disease. Via MiXCR, TCRdb re-called the multiplex PCR reads, giving one row per CDR3 protein. The sample comprises about 500,000 distinct CDR3 sequences, around 12% of which are singletons, and roughly 8.9% rests with the top ten. These records were also assigned to another study, of T cells in Graves' hyperthyroidism and ophthalmopathy.

Sequenced here: peripheral blood mononuclear cells (PBMCs), sampled at new diagnosis, from a patient treated with antithyroid drugs. The receptors originated from a woman in her twenties or thirties with Graves disease. CDR3s include the opening cysteine and the closing phenylalanine or tryptophan. A D gene is named only where the DNA matches it firmly. Part of the rows lack a size; the others show once, few, many or a class for expanded clones.

>.|TRBJ2-2|.|TRBV20-1
CSAIWGAGTGELFF
TGCAGTGCTATATGGGGGGCAGGCACCGGGGAGCTGTTTTTT
>many|TRBJ2-5|.|TRBV12-5
CASRGTGFPETQYF
TGTGCTAGTCGGGGAACAGGTTTTCCGGAGACCCAGTACTTC
>many|TRBJ2-2|TRBD2|TRBV20-1
CSASAGVLGGVPGELFF
TGCAGTGCTAGTGCGGGAGTATTAGGTGGCGTTCCCGGGGAGCTGTTTTTT
>many|TRBJ2-1|.|TRBV20-1
CSARGPAGGSYNEQFF
TGCAGTGCTAGGGGACCGGCCGGAGGTTCGTATAATGAGCAGTTCTTC
>many|TRBJ2-2|.|TRBV11-3
CASSLAPPNTGELFF
TGTGCCAGCAGCTTAGCCCCACCGAACACCGGGGAGCTGTTTTTT
>.|TRBJ1-5|.|TRBV19
CASSSRTGNQPQHF
TGTGCCAGTAGTTCCCGGACGGGCAATCAGCCCCAGCATTTT
>.|TRBJ2-1|TRBD1|TRBV29-1
CSADRVGNNEQFF
TGCAGCGCCGACAGGGTCGGTAACAATGAGCAGTTCTTC
>many|TRBJ1-4|.|TRBV6-2/TRBV6-3
CASSYSGAGGEKLFF
TGTGCCAGCAGTTACTCGGGGGCGGGGGGAGAAAAACTGTTTTTT
>many|TRBJ1-5|TRBD1|TRBV30
CAWSPGQGGQPQHF
TGTGCCTGGAGCCCCGGACAGGGCGGCCAGCCCCAGCATTTT
>.|TRBJ1-1|TRBD1|TRBV19
CASSTGDSLNTEAFF
TGTGCCAGTAGTACAGGGGACAGCTTGAACACTGAAGCTTTCTTT
>many|TRBJ1-1|.|TRBV5-1
CASSLDLRGGTEAFF
TGCGCCAGCAGCTTGGACCTTCGGGGAGGCACTGAAGCTTTCTTT
>.|TRBJ1-5|TRBD1|TRBV3-1
CASSQDLTGGQPQHF
TGTGCCAGCAGCCAAGACCTGACAGGGGGTCAGCCCCAGCATTTT
>many|TRBJ1-1|.|TRBV6-1
CASVPGGTEAFF
TGTGCCAGCGTTCCGGGAGGCACTGAAGCTTTCTTT
>few|TRBJ2-7|TRBD2|TRBV27
CASSPRAGVFYEQYF
TGTGCCAGCAGTCCCAGAGCGGGAGTCTTCTACGAGCAGTACTTC
>many|TRBJ2-5|.|TRBV10-1
CASRRAGKSGSGWTQYF
TGCGCCAGCAGAAGAGCCGGCAAATCCGGAAGTGGGTGGACCCAGTACTTC
>few|TRBJ2-5|.|TRBV11-2
CASSLEAGGETQYF
TGTGCCAGCAGCTTAGAGGCCGGGGGAGAGACCCAGTACTTC
>many|TRBJ1-4|TRBD1|TRBV2
CASTPESGTGLVF
TGTGCCAGCACCCCAGAGTCCGGGACAGGGCTCGTTTTT
>few|TRBJ2-3|.|TRBV10-2
CASSERRDTQYF
TGCGCCAGCAGCGAACGGAGGGATACGCAGTATTTT
>.|TRBJ2-5|.|TRBV6-7
CASRPGGGSAPQETQYF
TGTGCCAGCAGGCCGGGGGGCGGGAGTGCGCCTCAAGAGACCCAGTACTTC
>many|TRBJ1-2|.|TRBV12-3/TRBV12-4
CASSVEPIYGYTF
TGTGCCAGCAGTGTCGAACCGATCTATGGCTACACCTTC
>many|TRBJ2-1|TRBD2|TRBV11-3
CASSRGLAGGAYNEQFF
TGTGCCAGCAGCCGAGGACTAGCGGGAGGGGCCTACAATGAGCAGTTCTTC
>many|TRBJ2-3|TRBD2|TRBV29-1
CSVSGRNTDTQYF
TGCAGCGTAAGCGGGAGGAACACAGATACGCAGTATTTT
>few|TRBJ1-5|TRBD1|TRBV20-1
CSAGQGASSNQPQHF
TGCAGTGCTGGTCAGGGGGCATCAAGCAATCAGCCCCAGCATTTT
>many|TRBJ2-2|TRBD2|TRBV19
CASQRENTGELFF
TGTGCCTCCCAGCGGGAGAACACCGGGGAGCTGTTTTTT
>many|TRBJ1-4|.|TRBV6-6
CASSYSTSNEKLFF
TGTGCCAGCAGTTACTCGACTAGTAATGAAAAACTGTTTTTT
>many|TRBJ1-4|.|TRBV19
CASSVGDVNEKLFF
TGTGCCAGTAGTGTAGGGGACGTTAATGAAAAACTGTTTTTT
>many|TRBJ2-5|.|TRBV6-2/TRBV6-3
CASSSGASGRETQYF
TGTGCCAGCAGTTCTGGGGCTTCGGGTCGAGAGACCCAGTACTTC
>many|TRBJ2-3|.|TRBV11-2
CASSRGPSRTDTQYF
TGTGCCAGCAGTCGTGGACCTTCACGCACAGATACGCAGTATTTT
>many|TRBJ2-7|.|TRBV12-3/TRBV12-4
CASSLVPLTYEQYF
TGTGCCAGCAGTTTAGTTCCGCTAACCTACGAGCAGTACTTC
>many|TRBJ1-2|.|TRBV28
CASSLSTYGYTF
TGTGCCAGCAGTTTATCCACTTATGGCTACACCTTC
>.|TRBJ1-2|TRBD1|TRBV3-1
CASSQRAPWTGSNYGYTF
TGTGCCAGCAGCCAAAGGGCCCCATGGACAGGCTCTAACTATGGCTACACCTTC
>.|TRBJ1-2|TRBD1|TRBV20-1
CSATGRGQSYGYTF
TGCAGTGCCACGGGGCGGGGACAGAGCTATGGCTACACCTTC
>many|TRBJ1-6|.|TRBV5-5
CASSLINRVPPLHF
TGTGCCAGCAGCTTGATAAATCGAGTTCCACCCCTCCACTTT
>many|TRBJ2-7|TRBD2|TRBV7-8
CASSLAGTSGIYEQYF
TGTGCCAGCAGCTTAGCCGGGACTAGCGGAATATACGAGCAGTACTTC
>many|TRBJ2-7|.|TRBV6-5
CASSYSEAGVGYEQYF
TGTGCCAGCAGTTACTCAGAGGCAGGGGTAGGCTACGAGCAGTACTTC
>many|TRBJ1-2|.|TRBV27
CASRRGGNGYGYTF
TGTGCCAGCAGACGAGGTGGGAACGGCTATGGCTACACCTTC
>many|TRBJ1-3|.|TRBV12-3/TRBV12-4
CASSSGLSSGNTIYF
TGTGCCAGCAGCTCAGGTCTGAGCTCTGGAAACACCATATATTTT
>.|TRBJ2-1|TRBD2|TRBV27
CASTRTSGSGEQFF
TGTGCCAGCACACGGACTAGCGGGAGTGGTGAGCAGTTCTTC
>many|TRBJ1-2|.|TRBV15
CATSGPGLYGYTF
TGTGCCACCAGCGGGCCCGGGCTCTATGGCTACACCTTC
>many|TRBJ2-1|TRBD2|TRBV24-1
CATSDTTSGSNEQFF
TGTGCCACCAGTGATACGACTAGCGGGAGCAATGAGCAGTTCTTC
>many|TRBJ2-7|TRBD1|TRBV7-3
CASSLKGGGYEQYF
TGTGCCAGCAGCTTAAAAGGGGGCGGCTACGAGCAGTACTTC
>.|TRBJ2-7|.|TRBV19
CASSNFGHSSYEQYF
TGTGCCAGTAGTAACTTCGGTCACTCCTCCTACGAGCAGTACTTC
>.|TRBJ2-1|TRBD1|TRBV10-3
CAISGVNRGLDNEQFF
TGTGCCATCAGTGGTGTAAACAGGGGGCTCGACAATGAGCAGTTCTTC
>many|TRBJ1-6|.|TRBV11-2
CASSLDLWNSPLHF
TGTGCCAGCAGCTTAGATTTGTGGAATTCACCCCTCCACTTT
>.|TRBJ2-5|.|TRBV5-5
CASSAGLRSAAETQYF
TGTGCCAGCAGCGCAGGACTTCGATCGGCGGCCGAGACCCAGTACTTC
>.|TRBJ2-7|.|TRBV5-5
CASSRQARGRDFSYEQYF
TGTGCCAGCAGCCGCCAGGCTAGGGGGAGGGACTTCTCCTACGAGCAGTACTTC
>many|TRBJ1-1|.|TRBV29-1
CSVGLGNLVVGTEAFF
TGCAGCGTGGGGCTTGGGAATTTAGTGGTGGGCACTGAAGCTTTCTTT
>.|TRBJ2-5|.|TRBV5-4
CASSLANSEETQYF
TGTGCCAGCAGCTTGGCCAATAGCGAGGAGACCCAGTACTTC
>many|TRBJ2-5|TRBD2|TRBV9
CASSVAGGRAGETQYF
TGTGCCAGCAGCGTAGCCGGCGGGAGGGCCGGGGAGACCCAGTACTTC
>many|TRBJ2-7|.|TRBV12-3/TRBV12-4
CASSLAQGVYEQYF
TGTGCCAGCAGTTTAGCGCAAGGGGTCTACGAGCAGTACTTC
>.|TRBJ1-2|.|TRBV4-2
CASSQLGRVQGYTF
TGTGCCAGCAGCCAACTAGGGAGGGTGCAGGGCTACACCTTC
>.|TRBJ2-5|.|TRBV3-1
CASSQVLQETQYF
TGTGCCAGCAGCCAAGTCCTTCAAGAGACCCAGTACTTC
>few|TRBJ2-1|.|TRBV14
CASSQDLSYNEQFF
TGTGCCAGCAGCCAAGATCTAAGTTACAATGAGCAGTTCTTC
>few|TRBJ1-5|.|TRBV6-9
CASSWVSGNQPQHF
TGTGCCAGCAGTTGGGTCTCTGGCAATCAGCCCCAGCATTTT
>many|TRBJ1-4|.|TRBV6-2/TRBV6-3
CASSGLWEKLFF
TGTGCCAGCAGCGGGTTGTGGGAAAAACTGTTTTTT
>many|TRBJ1-2|TRBD1|TRBV6-5
CASSYFRTGDGYTF
TGTGCCAGCAGTTACTTCAGGACAGGGGATGGCTACACCTTC
>few|TRBJ1-2|TRBD1|TRBV6-1
CASSQDRVGFDYGYTF
TGTGCCAGCAGCCAGGACAGGGTAGGATTTGACTATGGCTACACCTTC
>many|TRBJ1-6|.|TRBV6-1
CASGGTENSPLHF
TGTGCCAGCGGCGGGACGGAGAATTCACCCCTCCACTTT
>many|TRBJ2-3|.|TRBV28
CASSFIAWPDTQYF
TGTGCCAGCAGTTTTATCGCCTGGCCAGATACGCAGTATTTT
>few|TRBJ1-5|.|TRBV19
CASSMRGDSNQPQHF
TGTGCCAGTAGTATGAGGGGGGATAGCAATCAGCCCCAGCATTTT